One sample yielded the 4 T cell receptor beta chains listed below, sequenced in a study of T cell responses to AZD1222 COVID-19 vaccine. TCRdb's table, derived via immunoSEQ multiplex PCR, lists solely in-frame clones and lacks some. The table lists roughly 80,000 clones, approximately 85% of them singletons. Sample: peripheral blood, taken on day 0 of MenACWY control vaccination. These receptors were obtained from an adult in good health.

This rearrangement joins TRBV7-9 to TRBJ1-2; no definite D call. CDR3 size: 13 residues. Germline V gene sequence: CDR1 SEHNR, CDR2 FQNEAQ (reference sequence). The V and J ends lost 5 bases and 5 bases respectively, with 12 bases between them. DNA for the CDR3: TGTGCCAGCAGCCGGGGTGGAGTATATGGCTACACCTTC. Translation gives CASSRGGVYGYTF. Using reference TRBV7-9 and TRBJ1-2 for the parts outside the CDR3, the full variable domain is DTGVSQNPRHKITKRGQNVTFRCDPISEHNRLYWYRQTLGQGPEFLTYFQNEAQLEKSRLLSDRFSAERPKGSFSTLEIQRTEQGDSAMYLCASSRGGVYGYTFGSGTRLTVV.

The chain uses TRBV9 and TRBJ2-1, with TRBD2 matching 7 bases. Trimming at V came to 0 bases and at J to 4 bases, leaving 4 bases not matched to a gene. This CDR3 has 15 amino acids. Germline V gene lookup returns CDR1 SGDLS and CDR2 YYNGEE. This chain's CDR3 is CASSVDPGGYNEQFF. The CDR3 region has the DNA TGTGCCAGCAGCGTAGACCCGGGGGGATACAATGAGCAGTTCTTC.

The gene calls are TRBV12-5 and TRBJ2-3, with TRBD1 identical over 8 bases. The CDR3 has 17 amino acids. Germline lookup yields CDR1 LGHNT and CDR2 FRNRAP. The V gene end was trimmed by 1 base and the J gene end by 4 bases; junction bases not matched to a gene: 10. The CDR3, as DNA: TGTGCTAGTGGTTTGGCGGGAACAGGGGGTGGGGCAGATACGCAGTATTTT. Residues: CASGLAGTGGGADTQYF.

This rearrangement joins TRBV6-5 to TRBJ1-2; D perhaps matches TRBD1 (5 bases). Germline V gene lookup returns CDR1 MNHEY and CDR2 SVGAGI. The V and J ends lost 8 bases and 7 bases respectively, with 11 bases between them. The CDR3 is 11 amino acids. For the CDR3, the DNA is TGTGCCAGCTCAGGGTGGAGTGGCTACACCTTC. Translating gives CASSGWSGYTF.